Listed below are T cell receptor beta chains from one sample, sequenced in a study of blood T cell repertoires in COVID-19. This table comes from immunoSEQ multiplex PCR, and its TCRdb copy is limited to in-frame clones, with some not included. The data contain 250,000 to 300,000 clones, about nine tenths of them seen just once; the ten biggest clones take up less than 20%. The sample consisted of PBMCs or T cells enriched from blood (not recorded which). All receptors come from a man aged 18 to 35 who had recovered from COVID-19. The CDR3 runs from the conserved cysteine through the conserved F or W. A D gene is named only where the DNA matches it firmly. Rows may omit the clone size; those that give it use once, few, many or a size class.

d_call,v_call,j_call,clone_size,cdr3_nt,cdr3_aa
-,TRBV9,TRBJ2-1,-,TGTGCCAGTCAAGCCGGGGATGGGGAGCAGTTCTTC,CASQAGDGEQFF
TRBD2,TRBV28,TRBJ2-7,-,TGTGCCAGCAGATTAGTTCTAGCGGTAAACTACGAGCAGTACTTC,CASRLVLAVNYEQYF
TRBD2,TRBV5-4,TRBJ2-5,-,TGTGCCAGCAGCTTTGGACTAGCGGGATGGGAAGAGACCCAGTACTTC,CASSFGLAGWEETQYF
-,TRBV29-1,TRBJ2-1,-,TGCAGCGTTGAAGGTCTTCCCAATGAGCAGTTCTTC,CSVEGLPNEQFF
-,TRBV6-5,TRBJ1-1,-,TGTGCCAGCAGTTATAGCGTCGCAGGGGAGACTGAAGCTTTCTTT,CASSYSVAGETEAFF
-,TRBV18,TRBJ2-3,-,TGTGCCAGCTCACCGCGGGGCACAGATACGCAGTATTTT,CASSPRGTDTQYF
-,TRBV6-6,TRBJ1-6,-,TGTGCCAGCAGTTACTCGGCGGCACCCCTCCACTTT,CASSYSAAPLHF
TRBD2,TRBV3-1/TRBV3-2,TRBJ2-3,-,TGTGCCAGCAGCCAAGAGAGACTAGCGGGACGTATCGATACGCAGTATTTT,CASSQERLAGRIDTQYF
-,TRBV6-2/TRBV6-3,TRBJ2-1,-,TGTGCCAGCAGTACTTACAATGAGCAGTTCTTC,CASSTYNEQFF
-,TRBV3-1/TRBV3-2,TRBJ2-6,-,TGTGCCAGCAGCCAAAATCTAGTGCTTCGCGGGGCCAACGTCCTGACTTTC,CASSQNLVLRGANVLTF
-,TRBV7-8,TRBJ1-1,-,TGTGCCAGCAGCTTCTCGTTAGGAGGCACTGAAGCTTTCTTT,CASSFSLGGTEAFF
-,TRBV27,TRBJ2-4,-,TGTGCCAGCAGGCCGGAGGGGGGGAACATTCAGTACTTC,CASRPEGGNIQYF
TRBD1,TRBV6-5,TRBJ1-6,-,TGTGCCAGCAGACCAGGGACAGGGAATCCACCCCTCCACTTT,CASRPGTGNPPLHF
-,TRBV4-1,TRBJ2-5,-,TGCGCCAGCAGCCAAGTGTCGGTTTCAGAGACCCAGTACTTC,CASSQVSVSETQYF
TRBD2,TRBV10-1,TRBJ2-7,few,TGCGCCAGCAGCCGGGGACTAGCGGGAGGCGAGCAGTACTTC,CASSRGLAGGEQYF
-,TRBV7-8,TRBJ2-6,-,TGTGCCAGCAGCTTATTGTTTACCGGCTGGGAGAGCTCTGGGGCCAACGTCCTGACTTTC,CASSLLFTGWESSGANVLTF
-,TRBV3-1/TRBV3-2,TRBJ1-1,-,TGTGCCAGCAAGGGGGTAGAAATGAACACTGAAGCTTTCTTT,CASKGVEMNTEAFF
TRBD1,TRBV28,TRBJ1-2,-,TGTGCCAGCAGTGGCAGGGGGCCTTATGGCTACACCTTC,CASSGRGPYGYTF
TRBD2,TRBV7-9,TRBJ2-1,once,TGTGCCAGCAGCCTCGGGGGACTAGCGGGGGTCTCCTACAATGAGCAGTTCTTC,CASSLGGLAGVSYNEQFF
-,TRBV7-9,TRBJ2-1,few,TGTGCCAGCAGCCCGGAGGAGGGGTCCTACAATGAGCAGTTCTTC,CASSPEEGSYNEQFF
TRBD2,TRBV15,TRBJ2-7,-,TGTGCCACCAGCAGAGATCTGGGGCTAGCGGGAGGCCACGAGCAGTACTTC,CATSRDLGLAGGHEQYF
TRBD2,TRBV15,TRBJ2-1,-,TGTGCCACCAGCAGAGATTTCTTGATCGAGCGGGAGATCTATGAGCAGTTCTTC,CATSRDFLIEREIYEQFF
-,TRBV28,TRBJ1-3,-,TGTGCCAGCAGTTTAGGACAGATCTCTGGAAACACCATATATTTT,CASSLGQISGNTIYF
-,TRBV9,TRBJ2-1,-,TGTGCCAGCAGCTCGGGAGGGTGGGACAGACTCAATGAGCAGTTCTTC,CASSSGGWDRLNEQFF
TRBD1,TRBV19,TRBJ1-6,-,TGTGCCAGTAGTATTCGACAGGGGGCGGAATCACCCCTCCACTTT,CASSIRQGAESPLHF
-,TRBV19,TRBJ1-2,-,TGTGCCAGTAGTACATATGGGGCTTTAGGCTACACCTTC,CASSTYGALGYTF
-,TRBV27,TRBJ2-7,-,TGTGCCAGCGTGGGCCAGGGGCGACCATCCTACGAGCAGTACTTC,CASVGQGRPSYEQYF
TRBD2,TRBV11-3,TRBJ2-1,-,TGTGCCAGCAGCTCCCGGGAGGCTGCCTACAATGAGCAGTTCTTC,CASSSREAAYNEQFF
-,TRBV5-1,TRBJ2-2,few,TGCGCCAGCAGCTTATCCATGACCGGGGAGCTGTTTTTT,CASSLSMTGELFF
-,TRBV28,TRBJ2-2,-,TGTGCCAGCAGGGGGAGCTTTATCACCGGGGAGCTGTTTTTT,CASRGSFITGELFF
-,TRBV10-3,TRBJ1-1,few,TGTGCCATCAGTGAGAGAGAGTCAGCTTTCTTT,CAISERESAFF
TRBD2,TRBV6-5,TRBJ2-3,-,TGTGCCAGCAGTTTACCGGGACTAGAGTCTACGCAGTATTTT,CASSLPGLESTQYF
TRBD1,TRBV18,TRBJ1-4,once,TGTGCCAGCTCACCCCGGGACAGCAATGAAAAACTGTTTTTT,CASSPRDSNEKLFF
TRBD1,TRBV2,TRBJ2-2,-,TGTGCCAGCAGGCCCAGGGGGAGTAGGGACACCGGGGAGCTGTTTTTT,CASRPRGSRDTGELFF
TRBD2,TRBV27,TRBJ2-1,-,TGTGCCAGCAGTACCAAGACTAGCGGGAGTTGGAATGAGCAGTTCTTC,CASSTKTSGSWNEQFF
TRBD1,TRBV7-8,TRBJ1-4,-,TGTGCCAGCAGCTTTTCAGGGGGTGAAAAACTGTTTTTT,CASSFSGGEKLFF
TRBD1,TRBV27,TRBJ1-2,once,TGTGCCAGCAATGATGGGACAGGGAATGGCTACACCTTC,CASNDGTGNGYTF
TRBD2,TRBV19,TRBJ2-1,-,TGTGCCAGTAGTATAGTAGGCGGGAGTGAGGGTGAGCAGTTCTTC,CASSIVGGSEGEQFF
TRBD1,TRBV6-1,TRBJ1-5,once,TGTGCCAGCAGTGGAGGGGGACAGGGGGGCAATCAGCCCCAGCATTTT,CASSGGGQGGNQPQHF
TRBD1,TRBV28,TRBJ2-1,-,TGTGCCAGCAGTTTACTTGGGACAGGGGGCAATGAGCAGTTCTTC,CASSLLGTGGNEQFF
-,TRBV6-1,TRBJ1-4,-,TGTGCCAGCAGTGGACATATCAAACTTGAGATAGAAAAACTGTTTTTT,CASSGHIKLEIEKLFF
TRBD1,TRBV15,TRBJ1-4,-,TGTGCCCCCCTGGACAGGGGGCGGTTTACTAATGAAAAACTGTTTTTT,CAPLDRGRFTNEKLFF
-,TRBV25-1,TRBJ1-2,-,TGTGCCAGCAGTGGGCGCCGGGATCTGTCCTTC,CASSGRRDLSF
-,TRBV7-9,TRBJ1-2,-,TGTGCCAGCAGCTTAGGCGGGACGGACGTAGCTAACTATGGCTACACCTTC,CASSLGGTDVANYGYTF
TRBD2,TRBV6-4,TRBJ2-3,-,TGTGCCAGCAGCGGACTAGCGGGGTCCACAGATACGCAGTATTTT,CASSGLAGSTDTQYF
TRBD2,TRBV28,TRBJ2-3,-,TGTGCCAGCAGTATTGTAGCGGGGTCGAGTAATACGCAGTATTTT,CASSIVAGSSNTQYF
TRBD1,TRBV5-1,TRBJ1-4,-,TGCGCCAGCAGCTTGGTGGGGACAGAAGAAAAACTGTTTTTT,CASSLVGTEEKLFF
-,TRBV7-8,TRBJ2-7,few,TGTGCCAGCAGCTTACCGGGCAGGGACTACGAGCAGTACTTC,CASSLPGRDYEQYF
-,TRBV9,TRBJ1-3,-,TGTGCCAGCAGCGTAGGGAGCACCTCTGGAAACACCATATATTTT,CASSVGSTSGNTIYF
TRBD1,TRBV5-6,TRBJ1-2,-,TGTGCCAGCAGCCACCCAGACAGGGGATATGGCTACACCTTC,CASSHPDRGYGYTF
-,TRBV21-1,TRBJ1-6,-,TGTGCCAGCAGCAAGTCGGAGACAGGGCAAAATAATTCACCCCTCCACTTT,CASSKSETGQNNSPLHF
TRBD2,TRBV4-1,TRBJ2-7,few,TGCGCCAGCAGGAAAGGTGGGGGAGGGGACGAGCAGTACTTC,CASRKGGGGDEQYF
TRBD2,TRBV19,TRBJ2-5,-,TGTGCCAGTAGGACTGGACGGGAGGGGGAGACCCAGTACTTC,CASRTGREGETQYF
-,TRBV20-1,TRBJ1-2,-,TGCAGTGTACAGTTTGGGTATGGCTACACCTTC,CSVQFGYGYTF
-,TRBV10-2,TRBJ2-7,-,TGCGCCAGCAGTGAGTCTGCGACCTACGAGCAGTACTTC,CASSESATYEQYF
TRBD1,TRBV19,TRBJ2-3,-,TGTGCCAGTAGTATAAGGGGACAGCTCCCTGGCACAGATACGCAGTATTTT,CASSIRGQLPGTDTQYF
-,TRBV10-2,TRBJ1-5,-,TGCGCCAGCAGTGATCAGGATCAGCCCCAGCATTTT,CASSDQDQPQHF
TRBD1,TRBV18,TRBJ1-6,-,TGTGCCAGCTCACCGAGACAGGGATACTCCTATAATTCACCCCTCCACTTT,CASSPRQGYSYNSPLHF
-,TRBV25-1,TRBJ2-5,-,TGTGCTGGGGGGGCAGAGACCCAGTACTTC,CAGGAETQYF